Given below is one T cell receptor (beta chain) in context. Authors' data handling: Researchers report that nucleated cell counts were estimated from reference gene primer amplification. Clones were read by immunoSEQ multiplex PCR, and TCRdb kept only the in-frame ones, dropping some. V, J and clone size reflect that table, while D and trimming were determined from the DNA. Seen here are under 200,000 clones, around 84% observed once, and the top ten hold 1% to 1.2%. The source of the sample is a study of blood T cell repertoires in COVID-19. This TCR was recovered from a man in his forties with acute or convalescent COVID-19. The specimen was peripheral blood.

For the CDR3, the DNA is TGTGCCAGCAGCGGGGACACCTACGAGCAGTACTTC. Its translation is CASSGDTYEQYF. The chain employs TRBV25-1 and TRBJ2-7, with a weak D call TRBD1 (6 bases). V was cut by 6 bases and J by 2 bases, with 8 bases left in between. Looked up from germline, CDR1 is MGHDK and CDR2 is SYGVNS. This CDR3 contains 12 residues.